This record concerns one T cell receptor (beta chain) sequence. Then a second PCR, running roughly 6 to 11 cycles, was carried out with a sample-barcoded 5' primer and a J-beta primer mix. TCRdb re-called the 5' RACE reads with MiXCR, one entry per CDR3 protein. This sample has 540,000 or so distinct CDR3 sequences, with roughly a quarter found just once. The record originates from a study of blood T cells in healthy people across ages. V lost 5 bases and J 7 bases, leaving 11 bases between the germline ends. The CDR3 covers 12 residues. In germline, CDR1 is LNHDA, CDR2 SQIVND (reference sequence). The gene calls are TRBV19 and TRBJ1-1; D unclear. The source material was blood. This TCR was recovered from a woman in her 70s in good health. In nucleotides, the CDR3 is TGTGCCAGTAGTCTCCATGGTATTGAAGCTTTCTTT. It is translated as CASSLHGIEAFF.